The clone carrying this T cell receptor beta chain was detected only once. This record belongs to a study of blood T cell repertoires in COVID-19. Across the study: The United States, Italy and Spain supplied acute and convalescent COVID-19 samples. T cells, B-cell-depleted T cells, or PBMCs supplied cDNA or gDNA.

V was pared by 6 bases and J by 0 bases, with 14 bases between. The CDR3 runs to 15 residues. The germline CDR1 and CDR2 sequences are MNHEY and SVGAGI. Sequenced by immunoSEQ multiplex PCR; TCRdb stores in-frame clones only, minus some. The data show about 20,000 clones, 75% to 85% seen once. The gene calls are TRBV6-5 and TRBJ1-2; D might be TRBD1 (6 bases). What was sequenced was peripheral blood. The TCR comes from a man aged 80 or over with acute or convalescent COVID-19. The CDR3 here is CASSRKQGTNYGYTF. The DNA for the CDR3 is TGTGCCAGCAGCCGGAAACAGGGTACTAACTATGGCTACACCTTC.